The 22 T cell receptor beta chains in this list originate from one sample, sequenced in a study of blood T cell repertoires in COVID-19. Profiled with immunoSEQ multiplex PCR; TCRdb holds only in-frame clones, not every one. The sample lists under 130,000 clones, 84% occurring once. The sequenced material came from peripheral blood. These receptors all come from a human donor in a cohort sampled during active or convalescent COVID-19.

The chain couples TRBV10-3 to TRBJ1-1; D is ambiguous. Germline V gene sequence: CDR1 ENHRY, CDR2 SYGVKD. The CDR3 spans 14 residues. The V gene lost 7 bases and the J gene lost 3 bases, with 15 bases spanning the gap. CDR3 sequence: CAINPTMGDTEAFF. The CDR3, as DNA: TGTGCCATCAACCCGACAATGGGAGACACTGAAGCTTTCTTT.

The genes are TRBV5-1 and TRBJ1-1, with D unclear. The CDR3 is 15 amino acids. Trimming took 0 bases from V and 1 from J, leaving 10 bases between them. Germline V CDR1 and CDR2: SGHRS, YFSETQ. This CDR3 is CASSLAGGRNTEAFF. CDR3 DNA: TGCGCCAGCAGCTTGGCTGGAGGAAGGAACACTGAAGCTTTCTTT. The variable domain in full, with the rest retrieved from reference TRBV5-1 and TRBJ1-1, is KAGVTQTPRYLIKTRGQQVTLSCSPISGHRSVSWYQQTPGQGLQFLFEYFSETQRNKGNFPGRFSGRQFSNSRSEMNVSTLELGDSALYLCASSLAGGRNTEAFFGQGTRLTVV.

The chain has TRBV4-2 and TRBJ1-3; the D gene is possibly TRBD1 (5 bases). The V end was cut by 1 base, the J end by 2 bases, with 12 bases between. Germline CDR1 is LGHNA and CDR2 is YNFKEQ. There are 16 residues in the CDR3. The CDR3 bases are TGTGCCAGCAGCCAAGCGCAACAGGCGGCTGGAAACACCATATATTTT. Protein: CASSQAQQAAGNTIYF.

This clone has just one count. V is TRBV6-5 and J is TRBJ1-1, with 9 bases identical to TRBD1. CDR3 size: 15 residues. V lost 5 bases, J lost 5 bases, and 9 bases stayed unmatched. Germline CDR1 and CDR2: MNHEY and SVGAGI. CDR3 protein: CASSRDREVGTEAFF. The CDR3, as DNA: TGTGCCAGCAGTAGGGACAGGGAAGTAGGAACTGAAGCTTTCTTT.

The chain uses TRBV6-5 and TRBJ1-5; the D gene is possibly TRBD1 (5 bases). The CDR3 is 14 residues long. Germline CDR1 reads MNHEY; CDR2 reads SVGAGI. V lost 8 bases, J lost 2 bases, and 13 bases lay in between. In DNA, the CDR3 is TGTGCCAGCGGCCAGGGAAGAGGCAATCAGCCCCAGCATTTT. Protein: CASGQGRGNQPQHF.

This clone occurred once. V and J are TRBV6-5 and TRBJ2-1; 7 bases map to TRBD2. The CDR3 spans 16 residues. V lost 2 bases and J lost 4; bases outside the gene matches: 8. The V gene's germline CDR1 is MNHEY and CDR2 SVGAGI. CDR3 DNA: TGTGCCAGCAGTTACGGGCGGGAGAAATTGTACAATGAGCAGTTCTTC. This encodes CASSYGREKLYNEQFF.

As regards this clone: The same CDR3 is also encoded by other DNA sequences in this sample. The chain couples TRBV12-3 or TRBV12-4 to TRBJ1-2, with TRBD1 identical over 9 bases. The ends lost 6 bases at V and 7 bases at J; junction bases unmatched: 0. The CDR3 covers 11 residues. The CDR3: CASRDRGGYTF. CDR3 nucleotides: TGTGCCAGCAGGGACAGGGGTGGCTACACCTTC.

The count of this clone is one. V and J are TRBV19 and TRBJ1-5; 10 bases are shared with TRBD1. The CDR3 covers 16 residues. The V gene's germline CDR1 is LNHDA and CDR2 SQIVND (reference sequence). V lost 5 bases, J lost 0 bases, and 4 bases stayed unmatched. This CDR3 is CASSETGGYSNQPQHF. The CDR3 nucleotides read TGTGCCAGTAGTGAGACAGGGGGCTATAGCAATCAGCCCCAGCATTTT.

This chain joins TRBV5-1 and TRBJ2-5; 11 bases are a match to TRBD2. Germline V lookup: CDR1 SGHRS, CDR2 YFSETQ. There are 15 residues in the CDR3. Germline trimming cut 2 bases from V and 3 bases from J; bases unmatched to any gene: 3. The CDR3 protein is CASSFGTSGEETQYF. For the CDR3, the DNA is TGCGCCAGCAGCTTTGGGACTAGCGGCGAAGAGACCCAGTACTTC.

The chain joins TRBV30 to TRBJ2-3; 10 positions agree with TRBD2. The germline V gene has CDR1 GTSNPN and CDR2 SVGIG (reference sequence). The V gene end was trimmed by 3 bases and the J gene end by 6 bases; junction bases not matched to a gene: 9. The CDR3 extends over 15 amino acids. The CDR3 sequence: CAWRLAGGTRDTQYF. The CDR3 DNA sequence: TGTGCCTGGAGATTAGCGGGGGGAACACGGGATACGCAGTATTTT. Full variable domain (rest looked up from reference TRBV30 and TRBJ2-3): SQTIHQWPATLVQPVGSPLSLECTVEGTSNPNLYWYRQAAGRGLQLLFYSVGIGQISSEVPQNLSASRPQDRQFILSSKKLLLSDSGFYLCAWRLAGGTRDTQYFGPGTRLTVL.

The CDR3: CASSSDRAPYEQYF. In DNA, the CDR3 is TGTGCCAGTAGTTCGGACAGGGCCCCCTACGAGCAGTACTTC. J is TRBJ2-7 and V is TRBV19; 8 bases agree with TRBD1. The CDR3 is 14 residues long. CDR1 is LNHDA and CDR2 is SQIVND in the germline V gene (reference sequence). V lost 5 bases and J lost 2; bases outside the gene matches: 5.

V is TRBV18 and J is TRBJ1-1; 9 bases map to TRBD1. V lost 11 bases and J lost 1; bases outside the gene matches: 8. CDR1 and CDR2 (germline): KGHSH, LQKENI. This CDR3 has 14 amino acids. The CDR3 loop reads CAGRDRVANTEAFF. The CDR3 nucleotides read TGTGCCGGAAGGGACAGGGTGGCGAACACTGAAGCTTTCTTT.

This rearrangement joins TRBV11-2 to TRBJ2-2; 9 bases line up with TRBD2. The V gene's germline CDR1 is SGHAT and CDR2 FQNNGV. The CDR3 length is 16 residues. V dropped 1 base and J dropped 3; count of bases not matched to a gene: 3. CDR3 residues: CASSLGASGDTGELFF. DNA for the CDR3: TGTGCCAGCAGCTTAGGGGCTAGCGGGGACACCGGGGAGCTGTTTTTT. The full variable domain, completed using reference TRBV11-2 and TRBJ2-2, is EAGVAQSPRYKIIEKRQSVAFWCNPISGHATLYWYQQILGQGPKLLIQFQNNGVVDDSQLPKDRFSAERLKGVDSTLKIQPAKLEDSAVYLCASSLGASGDTGELFFGEGSRLTVL.

The chain couples TRBV11-2 to TRBJ1-1; tentatively, D is TRBD1 (5 bases). The CDR3 contains 11 residues. The germline gives CDR1 SGHAT, CDR2 FQNNGV. The germline V and J ends were trimmed by 5 bases and 7 bases, with 8 bases remaining between them. CDR3 nucleotide sequence: TGTGCCAGCAGCCGGACACTTGAAGCTTTCTTT. Amino acids: CASSRTLEAFF.

The rearrangement uses TRBV6-2 or TRBV6-3 and TRBJ2-3; D is uncertain. The V end was cut by 2 bases, the J end by 3 bases, with 9 bases between. The germline CDR1 and CDR2 sequences are MNHEY and SVGEGT. The CDR3 has 14 residues. CDR3 DNA: TGTGCCAGCAGTTACCCCCGGGTGACAGATACGCAGTATTTT. It specifies CASSYPRVTDTQYF.

This chain uses TRBV5-1 with TRBJ2-5; D is possibly TRBD2 (6 bases). With 9 bases removed from V and 7 bases from J, the gap between germline ends came to 13 bases. The CDR3 has 11 amino acids. Germline V gives CDR1 SGHRS, CDR2 YFSETQ. For the CDR3, the DNA is TGCGCCACCAGGAGGGAAGGGACCCAGTACTTC. It is translated as CATRREGTQYF.

The genes are TRBV29-1 and TRBJ1-1, with D possibly being TRBD1 (6 bases). The CDR3 is 14 amino acids. V was pared by 3 bases and J by 0 bases, with 11 bases between. Germline loops: CDR1 SQVTM, CDR2 ANQGSEA. The CDR3 sequence is CSVETGTLNTEAFF. As DNA, the CDR3 is TGCAGCGTTGAGACGGGGACATTGAACACTGAAGCTTTCTTT.

The J gene is TRBJ1-3, the V gene TRBV6-5, with a tentative D call TRBD1 (6 bases). The germline V and J ends were trimmed by 4 bases and 0 bases, with 13 bases remaining between them. The germline V gene has CDR1 MNHEY and CDR2 SVGAGI. This CDR3 contains 16 residues. The CDR3 sequence is CASSSGTLNSGNTIYF. The CDR3 nucleotides read TGTGCCAGCAGTTCCGGGACACTTAACTCTGGAAACACCATATATTTT.

The V gene is TRBV6-5, the J gene TRBJ2-1, with a possible D match to TRBD1 (6 bases). Germline-derived CDR1 and CDR2 are MNHEY and SVGAGI. V shed 2 bases and J shed 7 bases, with 12 bases lying between them. This CDR3 has 14 residues. This CDR3 is CASSYLDSRNEQFF. In DNA, the CDR3 is TGTGCCAGCAGTTACCTGGACAGTCGGAATGAGCAGTTCTTC.

The chain is built from TRBV27 and TRBJ2-1, with TRBD2 identical over 9 bases. Germline-derived CDR1 and CDR2 are MNHEY and SMNVEV (reference sequence). Trimming took 10 bases from V and 3 from J; bases not matched to a gene: 7. The CDR3 totals 14 residues. CDR3 in amino acids: CATYSGGNYNEQFF. CDR3 nucleotide sequence: TGTGCCACCTATAGCGGGGGAAACTACAATGAGCAGTTCTTC.

The chain is built from TRBV10-3 and TRBJ1-3; a possible D gene is TRBD1 (5 bases). This CDR3 spans 16 amino acids. V was trimmed by 5 bases and J by 4 bases, leaving 18 bases between them. The germline gives CDR1 ENHRY, CDR2 SYGVKD. CDR3 nucleotide sequence: TGTGCCATCAGTACCCCGCGCGGGACCGGCGGAAACACCATATATTTT. Residues: CAISTPRGTGGNTIYF.

This clone was recorded a few times. This chain joins TRBV19 and TRBJ1-3, with a tentative D call TRBD1 (6 bases). Trimming shortened V by 6 bases and J by 0 bases, and 15 bases separated the two germline ends. The length of the CDR3 is 16 residues. Germline CDR1 and CDR2: LNHDA and SQIVND (reference sequence). CDR3 sequence (DNA): TGTGCCAGTAGGCCTACACAGGGCATCTCTGGAAACACCATATATTTT. Encoded protein: CASRPTQGISGNTIYF.